The following is a T cell receptor beta chain sequence with its context. The clone's antigen remains unknown. No clone much larger than this one lies a single base away; base qualities are absent. The entry originates in a study of blood T cell repertoires in COVID-19 (TCRdb year 2020). The study in broad terms: The collaborator samples originated in the United States, Italy and Spain and spanned the acute and convalescent phases of COVID-19. The samples were drawn from the first 160 participants of the ongoing ImmuneRACE study and from 950 to 1,500 subjects provided by 6 global collaborators. HLA class I and class II types, where available, came from metadata supplied by the sample provider rather than from assay-based typing. The sample metadata nearly always contained a de-identified subject ID, COVID-19 status, age in years and sex. The repertoires were released in a freely available public database intended as a resource for research on the immune response to SARS-CoV-2. Subjects who had been exposed to COVID-19, were actively infected with it, or had recovered from it provided the deeply sampled blood TCRbeta repertoires that made up the dataset. The prospective study material was composed of cDNA or gDNA derived from T cells, B-cell-depleted T cells, or PBMCs.

Per the germline V gene, LGHNA is the CDR1 and YNFKEQ is the CDR2. Counted from cysteine to phenylalanine, this CDR3 has 13 amino acids. The DNA shown is the 39-base CDR3, in frame from base 1. The germline ends are 7 bases apart after V is trimmed by 1 base and J by 4 bases. The immunoSEQ Assay, a bias-controlled multiplex PCR, was used to amplify TCRbeta CDR3 regions from genomic DNA. The paper's processing steps were these. Within the assay, amplification of reference gene primers was used to estimate how many nucleated cells each sample contained. To quantify the absolute abundance of each unique TCRbeta CDR3 rearrangement, sequence reads were collapsed and filtered. For each sample, productive Simpson clonality was calculated as the square root of Simpson's diversity index across productive rearrangements. The source is immuneACCESS, and TCRdb retained only in-frame sequences with V and J called. Part of the clones is not carried over; for the studies checked, unresolved V genes explain less than half of this, and the remainder is unexplained. That table furnishes V, J and clone size, whereas the DNA furnished D and trimming. For this sample the table gives 150,000 to 160,000 clones, of which roughly nine tenths were detected only once. The top ten clonotypes cover around 0.55% of the sample.

Whole blood was collected in K2EDTA tubes by collaborating institutions according to the institutions' own protocols. For TCRbeta analysis, collaborators shipped samples in one of three forms: frozen whole blood, isolated PBMCs, or DNA extracted from either of those sample types. General study outcomes and caveats: The quantity of clinical and demographic metadata differed by source and by participant and was supplied without curation.

This TCR was recovered from a man aged 50 or older with acute or convalescent COVID-19. Recombination linked TRBV4-2 to TRBJ1-1, with a weak D call of TRBD1 (5 bases match). Sequenced sample: peripheral blood. For the CDR3, the sequence is CASSQARATEAFF. The bases read TGTGCCAGCAGCCAAGCCAGGGCCACTGAAGCTTTCTTT.